This TCR beta chain is drawn from a study of cytomegalovirus exposure and HLA in healthy donors. Study-level findings and limits: Analysis was carried out at a later point, and it linked a missense DCLRE1C variant to TCR beta V- and J-gene trimming. What a later analysis showed was that several of the most significant clusters appeared linked to common viral pathogens.

PCR employed 60 Vbeta and 13 Jbeta primers. TCRdb's copy holds only in-frame clones and misses some; the assay was immunoSEQ multiplex PCR. The sample includes over 120,000 clones, approximately 79% of them seen just once. As for this clone: Its specificity is unknown.

The sample taken for sequencing was PBMCs. This TCR was recovered from a man aged 18 to 35 in good health and CMV-seropositive.

The CDR3 nucleotides are TGCGCCAGCAGCCAAGTCGGGACTTGGGATACGCAGTATTTT. Its protein is CASSQVGTWDTQYF. The V and J genes are TRBV4-1 and TRBJ2-3; possible D gene TRBD2, 6 bases. Germline CDR1 and CDR2: MGHRA and YSYEKL. V was trimmed by 1 base and J by 6 bases, leaving 11 bases between them. This CDR3 spans 14 amino acids.